The clone carrying this TCR beta chain was seen ten or more times. The antigen remains unidentified. The data were taken from a study of identical twins. Findings and limits, study-wide: A cross-sectional statistical analysis, not follow-up of the same donors, supported the conclusions.

TCRdb analysed the 5' RACE reads with MiXCR anew, one entry per CDR3 protein. There are hundreds of thousands of distinct CDR3 sequences in the sample; over 8.5% occur only once, and 0.75% to 1% lies in the top ten. V lost 6 bases and J 3 bases, leaving 16 bases between the germline ends. CDR1 and CDR2 (germline): SGHRS, YFSETQ. This CDR3 is 14 amino acids long. Donors were all healthy Caucasians. These records were also assigned to another study, of yellow fever vaccine responses in identical twins.

The sample taken for sequencing was PBMCs. This clonotype originated in a young woman in good health. This chain joins TRBV5-1 and TRBJ2-7; D may match TRBD1 or TRBD2 (6 bases each). The CDR3 spells CASNREAGLYEQYF. The CDR3 bases are TGCGCCAGCAACAGGGAGGCGGGACTCTACGAGCAGTACTTC.